A few counts support the clone carrying this T cell receptor (beta chain). These data are taken from a study of CD8 T cells in Susac syndrome. Purification of the CD8+ and CD4+ T cells relied on negative isolation, and TEMRA cells underwent FACS enrichment. CDR1 and CDR2 from the germline V gene are LGHDT and YNNKEL (reference sequence). CDR3 length: 13 amino acids. V lost 0 bases to trimming and J lost 10 bases, with 7 bases between them. Random hexamers served to reverse transcribe roughly 0.45 to 1 ug RNA. One entry per CDR3 protein results from TCRdb running MiXCR on the immunoSEQ multiplex PCR reads. This table has 150,000 to 200,000 distinct CDR3 sequences, about 95% appearing once.

This sequence was found in a human donor in good health. Specimen: CD4+ T cells from PBMCs. The chain employs TRBV3-1 and TRBJ1-6; no reliable D call. CDR3 loop: CASSQEEESPLHF. Written as DNA, the CDR3 is TGTGCCAGCAGCCAAGAGGAGGAATCACCCCTCCACTTT.